This TCR beta chain was recovered during a study of shared clonotypes between healthy human individuals. Selected positively for CCR7 and CD45RO-negative, naive CD8 cells excluded terminally differentiated effector memory CD45RA+ cells. V lost 0 bases and J lost 6, with 10 bases in between. CDR3 length: 13 residues. Per the germline V gene, CDR1 is SGDLS and CDR2 is YYNGEE. Profiled with immunoSEQ multiplex PCR; TCRdb holds only in-frame clones, not every one. This sample carries about 2.2 million clones, roughly 91% of them seen once, and the ten largest clones take 1.7%. The sequence derives from a man aged 18 to 35 in good health. Some clones in this sample may be carry-over from other donors' samples. The V and J genes are TRBV9 and TRBJ2-7; TRBD1 is a possible D gene (5 bases). Sequenced: naive CD8+ T cells from PBMCs. CDR3 nucleotide sequence: TGTGCCAGCAGCGTAGGGACATACAGCGAGCAGTACTTC. This sequence encodes CASSVGTYSEQYF.